What follows describes a single T cell receptor beta chain. The data were taken from a study of blood T cell repertoires in COVID-19. Enrollees, roughly 18 to 90 years old, lived in around 23 US areas. Assignment of participants to cohorts was predicated upon participant-reported clinical history. Within the 2 weeks before study entry, each person in the exposed group met a COVID-19 case. This CDR3 contains 14 residues. Deletions cut 2 bases from V and 6 bases from J, with 16 bases between. Germline V lookup: CDR1 GTSNPN, CDR2 SVGIG (reference sequence). In the authors' workflow: For nucleated cells, counts were estimated from reference gene primer amplification. TCRdb's table, derived via immunoSEQ multiplex PCR, lists solely in-frame clones and lacks some. Clone size and the V and J calls come from that table; the DNA yielded D and trimming. The repertoire holds 350,000 to 500,000 clones, around nine tenths seen once, with 1.4% in the top ten.

Material for sequencing was PBMCs or T cells enriched from blood (not recorded which). This TCR was recovered from a young woman who had been exposed to COVID-19. The V gene is TRBV30, the J gene TRBJ1-2; the D is unclear. The CDR3 spells CAWSPSTWYDGYTF. CDR3 nucleotide sequence: TGTGCCTGGAGTCCTAGTACATGGTATGATGGCTACACCTTC.